Presented here are 9 T cell receptor beta chains from one specimen sequenced in a study of neurological immune-mediated disorders. Via MiXCR, TCRdb re-called the 5' RACE reads, giving one row per CDR3 protein. The sample includes 55,000 to 75,000 distinct CDR3 sequences, 5.2% of them seen just once. Material: PBMCs. These receptors were taken from a woman in her twenties or thirties with multiple sclerosis.

This clonotype appeared many times. The V call is TRBV20-1, the J call TRBJ1-1, with D maybe TRBD1 (5 bases). Per germline, CDR1 DFQATT and CDR2 SNEGSKA (reference sequence). This CDR3 comprises 14 residues. The germline V and J ends were trimmed by 6 bases and 4 bases, with 18 bases remaining between them. The chain's CDR3 is CSAHSQDRGTEAFF. The CDR3 DNA reads as TGCAGTGCCCACTCCCAAGACAGAGGCACTGAAGCTTTCTTT.

This clonotype was observed at least ten times. The J gene is TRBJ1-5, the V gene TRBV18, with 8 positions matching TRBD1. Germline V gene lookup returns CDR1 KGHSH and CDR2 LQKENI. V lost 3 bases, J lost 1 base, and 2 bases stayed unmatched. The CDR3 has 15 residues. In nucleotides, the CDR3 is TGTGCCAGCTCACCCCAGGGGGCGAGCAATCAGCCCCAGCATTTT. Its translation is CASSPQGASNQPQHF.

There are many counts of this clonotype. CDR3 amino acids: CSAKAGGPDNEQFF. The CDR3 DNA sequence: TGCAGTGCAAAAGCGGGGGGGCCAGACAATGAGCAGTTCTTC. V and J are TRBV20-1 and TRBJ2-1; 10 positions agree with TRBD2. J lost 5 bases, V lost 6 bases, and 7 bases had no gene match. The CDR3 contains 14 residues. Germline CDR1 and CDR2: DFQATT and SNEGSKA (reference sequence).

The rearrangement uses TRBV29-1 and TRBJ2-1, with D perhaps TRBD1 (6 bases). The ends were cut back, 7 bases at V and 3 bases at J, with 19 bases in the middle. The CDR3 runs to 15 residues. Germline CDR1 SQVTM, CDR2 ANQGSEA. The CDR3 DNA is TGCAGCGGACACAGGGAACTCTCCGTCTACAATGAGCAGTTCTTC. Translating gives CSGHRELSVYNEQFF.

Many counts were recorded for this clonotype. The CDR3 reads CSAIAGGTDTQYF. In nucleotides, the CDR3 is TGCAGTGCTATAGCGGGGGGCACAGATACGCAGTATTTT. The chain employs TRBV20-1 and TRBJ2-3, with TRBD2 identical over 9 bases. The CDR3 is 13 residues long. With 4 bases clipped from V and 1 base from J, the junction kept 0 bases outside the gene matches. Germline CDR1 and CDR2: DFQATT and SNEGSKA (reference sequence).

Many counts were recorded for this clonotype. The chain carries TRBV9 and TRBJ2-3, with D perhaps TRBD1 or TRBD2 (5 bases each). Germline V gene lookup returns CDR1 SGDLS and CDR2 YYNGEE. CDR3 length: 15 amino acids. V shed 3 bases and J shed 4 bases, with 15 bases lying between them. The CDR3 DNA sequence: TGTGCCAGCAGCGCTACCGGGACGAATTCAGATACGCAGTATTTT. This translates into CASSATGTNSDTQYF.

In its sample, this clonotype was seen many times. The chain has TRBV5-4 and TRBJ1-2; D is unresolved. This CDR3 comprises 11 residues. Trimming cost V 5 bases and J 6 bases, with 8 bases left between them. The germline gives CDR1 SGHNT, CDR2 YYREEE (reference sequence). The CDR3, as DNA: TGTGCCAGCAGTCTTGAGCATGGCTACACCTTC. Its translation: CASSLEHGYTF.

Many counts were recorded for this clonotype. The chain recombines TRBV7-2 with TRBJ2-5; 11 nucleotides align to TRBD2. Germline trimming cut 0 bases from V and 5 bases from J; bases unmatched to any gene: 5. The CDR3 is made up of 16 amino acids. In germline, CDR1 is SGHTA, CDR2 FQGNSA. In nucleotides, the CDR3 is TGTGCCAGCAGCTTAGCGCGTAGGACTAGCGGGGAGACCCAGTACTTC. It encodes CASSLARRTSGETQYF.

This clonotype was detected many times. This rearrangement joins TRBV15 to TRBJ2-7; 8 nucleotides match TRBD2. Losses at the gene ends were 4 bases for V and 3 bases for J; bases not matched to a gene: 8. From germline, CDR1 is LNHNV and CDR2 YYDKDF (reference sequence). The CDR3 is made up of 15 amino acids. CDR3 nucleotide sequence: TGTGCCACCAGCACCGGGAGGGGAGACCTCTACGAGCAGTACTTC. Its protein product is CATSTGRGDLYEQYF.